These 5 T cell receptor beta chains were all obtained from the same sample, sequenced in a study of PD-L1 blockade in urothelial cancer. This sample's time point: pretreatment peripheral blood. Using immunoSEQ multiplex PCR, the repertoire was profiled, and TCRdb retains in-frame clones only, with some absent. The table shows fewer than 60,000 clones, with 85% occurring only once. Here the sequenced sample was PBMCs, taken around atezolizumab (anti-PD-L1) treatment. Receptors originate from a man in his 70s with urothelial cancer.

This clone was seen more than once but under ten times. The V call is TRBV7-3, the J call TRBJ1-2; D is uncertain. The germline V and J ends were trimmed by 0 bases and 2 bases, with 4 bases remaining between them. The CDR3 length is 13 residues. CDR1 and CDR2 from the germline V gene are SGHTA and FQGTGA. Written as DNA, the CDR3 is TGTGCCAGCAGCTTAACCCAGAACTATGGCTACACCTTC. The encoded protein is CASSLTQNYGYTF.

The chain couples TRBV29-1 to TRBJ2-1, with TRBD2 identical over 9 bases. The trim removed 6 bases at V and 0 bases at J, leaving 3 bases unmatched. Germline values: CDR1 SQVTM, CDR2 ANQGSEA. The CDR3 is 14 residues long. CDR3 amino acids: CSVTSGSSYNEQFF. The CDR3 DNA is TGCAGCGTGACTAGCGGAAGCTCCTACAATGAGCAGTTCTTC.

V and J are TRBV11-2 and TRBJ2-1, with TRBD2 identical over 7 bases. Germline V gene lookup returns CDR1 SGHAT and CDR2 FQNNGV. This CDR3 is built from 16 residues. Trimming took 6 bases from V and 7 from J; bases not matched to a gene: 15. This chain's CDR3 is CASRRPGSGVRNEQFF. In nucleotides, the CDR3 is TGTGCCAGCAGACGACCGGGGAGCGGGGTACGGAATGAGCAGTTCTTC.

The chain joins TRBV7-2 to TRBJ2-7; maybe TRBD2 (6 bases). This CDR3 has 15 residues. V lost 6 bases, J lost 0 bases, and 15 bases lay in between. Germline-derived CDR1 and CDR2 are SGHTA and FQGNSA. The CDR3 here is CASRLRDSPSYEQYF. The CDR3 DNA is TGTGCCAGCAGGTTACGGGACTCCCCCTCCTACGAGCAGTACTTC.

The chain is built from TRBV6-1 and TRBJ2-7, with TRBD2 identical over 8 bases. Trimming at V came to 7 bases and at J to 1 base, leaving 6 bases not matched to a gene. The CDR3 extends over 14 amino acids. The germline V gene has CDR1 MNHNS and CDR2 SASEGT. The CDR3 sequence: CASTASGSSYEQYF. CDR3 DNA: TGTGCCAGCACCGCGAGCGGGAGTTCCTACGAGCAGTACTTC.